These T cell receptor beta chains were read from a single sample in a study of blood T cell repertoires in COVID-19. Profiling relied on immunoSEQ multiplex PCR, and the TCRdb table lists in-frame clones only, not all of them. The table has around 84,000 clones, approximately 80% seen once. Sequenced material: peripheral blood. The source of these receptors is a woman in her thirties or forties with active or convalescent COVID-19. CDR3s leave out the opening cysteine and the closing phenylalanine or tryptophan.

cdr3_aa	j_call	v_call
ASSYSSTGPREQY	TRBJ2-7	TRBV6-5
ASSLSAHNEQY	TRBJ2-7	TRBV6-2/TRBV6-3
ASSNRELGQPQH	TRBJ1-5	TRBV19
ASSPQQGAGYGYT	TRBJ1-2	TRBV5-1
ASSPIAVYNEQF	TRBJ2-1	TRBV3-1/TRBV3-2
ATGGQPFNEKLF	TRBJ1-4	TRBV28
ASSRGQGAYLDGYT	TRBJ1-2	TRBV27
ASSPNPGQGGNGYT	TRBJ1-2	TRBV7-2
ASSQWRGEGTQY	TRBJ2-3	TRBV4-2
AISDLAGGFYNEQF	TRBJ2-1	TRBV10-3
AISELEPPGAIYEQY	TRBJ2-7	TRBV10-3
ASSPPDRVDTEAF	TRBJ1-1	TRBV19
ASSRYVGTGGDYGYT	TRBJ1-2	TRBV5-1